The TCR beta chain under discussion was sequenced for a study of graft-versus-host responses after intestinal transplantation. Study in general: Multivisceral, liver-intestinal, or isolated intestinal transplants were given to recipients.

Lymphocytes (intraepithelial and lamina propria) were released by processing the graft tissue. Per germline, CDR1 SGDLS and CDR2 YYNGEE. V was pared by 3 bases and J by 5 bases, with 8 bases between. CDR3 size: 13 residues. About this clone itself: Its antigen is unknown.

TCRdb keeps only in-frame clones here, not all; method: immunoSEQ multiplex PCR. The data show some 4,500 clones, roughly 72% seen once. Findings of the study overall: Recipient marrow contained GvH clones, some of which appeared first in ileum or blood. The study found high graft-versus-host to host-versus-graft clonal ratios in allografts of patients with graft-donor T cell macrochimerism.

The rearrangement uses TRBV9 and TRBJ2-2; D is uncertain. The sequences come from ileum tissue, collected 17 days after transplant. This clonotype was sampled from a human patient who received an intestinal transplant, so some T cells may come from the graft donor. CDR3 region: CASSERYTGELFF. The CDR3 DNA reads as TGTGCCAGCAGCGAGAGATATACCGGGGAGCTGTTTTTT.